A few counts support the clone carrying this T cell receptor (beta chain). The data belong to a study of neurological immune-mediated disorders. TCRdb called the 5' RACE reads again in MiXCR, with one record for every CDR3 protein. The sample holds tens of thousands of distinct CDR3 sequences; roughly 7% are singletons and the top ten take roughly 4.4%. Losses at the gene ends were 0 bases for V and 0 bases for J; bases not matched to a gene: 2. The germline CDR1 and CDR2 sequences are MNHNS and SASEGT. CDR3 length: 15 residues. The sample consisted of PBMCs. The chain is built from TRBV6-1 and TRBJ2-7; 7 bases map to TRBD2. This sequence was found in a woman between 40 and 50 years old in good health. This chain's CDR3 is CASSEAGGSSYEQYV. The DNA for the CDR3 is TGTGCCAGCAGTGAAGCGGGGGGGAGCTCCTACGAGCAGTACGTC.